This passage covers 15 T cell receptor beta chains from one sample sequenced in a study of post-analysis software for immune sequencing data. Study observations and caveats: Controls showed lower frequencies than patients for five TRBV segments, and TRBV5-6, TRBV5-1 and TRBV20-1 were among these.

Carried by the TCR beta cDNA libraries were unique molecular identifiers. A single record per CDR3 protein comes from TCRdb applying MiXCR to the PCR reads. In the table there are 750,000 to 900,000 distinct CDR3 sequences, 46% of which are singletons. These receptors are not linked to any known antigen. The source material was blood. These receptors came from a girl between 10 and 17 years old with multiple sclerosis.

This clonotype showed up just once. The CDR3 DNA reads TGTGCCAGCAGTGACCAACAGGGGCCACCGAGCCAGCCCCAGCATTTT. Encoded protein: CASSDQQGPPSQPQHF. This chain links TRBV6-1 with TRBJ1-5; 7 positions agree with TRBD1. The V gene's germline CDR1 is MNHNS and CDR2 SASEGT. The J segment lost 7 bases and the V segment lost 3 bases, leaving 12 bases of the junction unmatched. The CDR3 runs 16 residues.

The chain combines TRBV3-1 with TRBJ1-1; weak D call: TRBD1 (5 bases). CDR1 and CDR2 (germline): LGHDT, YNNKEL (reference sequence). Trimming took off 2 bases at V and 2 bases at J, with 15 bases between the two ends. CDR3 length: 16 amino acids. CDR3 sequence (DNA): TGTGCCAGCAGCCAATTTAGGTCCGGGGGAAACACTGAAGCTTTCTTT. Translating gives CASSQFRSGGNTEAFF.

Written as DNA, the CDR3 is TGTGCCAGCAGCCCGACAGGGGGCGGGTGGGAGACCCAGTACTTC. Its protein product is CASSPTGGGWETQYF. V and J are TRBV12-3 or TRBV12-4 and TRBJ2-7; 10 nucleotides line up with TRBD1. The tail of the sequence fits TRBJ2-5 better, so the J call may be wrong. There are 15 residues in the CDR3.

This sequence joins TRBV28 and TRBJ1-5; 7 bases line up with TRBD1. V was pared by 3 bases and J by 4 bases, with 6 bases of the junction left unmatched. CDR1 and CDR2 from the germline V gene are MDHEN and SYDVKM. The CDR3 contains 15 residues. The CDR3 DNA sequence: TGTGCCAGCAGTTTGGAAGGGACAGATAATCAGCCCCAGCATTTT. Translated, it gives CASSLEGTDNQPQHF. The whole variable domain, remainder taken from reference TRBV28 and TRBJ1-5, is DVKVTQSSRYLVKRTGEKVFLECVQDMDHENMFWYRQDPGLGLRLIYFSYDVKMKEKGDIPEGYSVSREKKERFSLILESASTNQTSMYLCASSLEGTDNQPQHFGDGTRLSIL.

The chain combines TRBV15 with TRBJ2-7; 9 bases match TRBD2. V gave up 6 bases and J gave up 0 bases; unmatched junction bases: 0. CDR1 and CDR2 (germline): LNHNV, YYDKDF (reference sequence). This CDR3 spans 13 amino acids. The CDR3 spells CATRLAGSYEQYF. CDR3 bases: TGTGCCACCAGACTAGCGGGCTCCTACGAGCAGTACTTC.

This chain uses TRBV7-2 with TRBJ2-3; D is possibly TRBD1 or TRBD2 (5 bases each). CDR3 length: 20 amino acids. Trimming cost V 3 bases and J 3 bases, with 28 bases left between them. CDR1 and CDR2 (germline): SGHTA, FQGNSA. This chain's CDR3 is CASSFYPTFQGPPKTDTQYF. The CDR3 nucleotides read TGTGCCAGCAGCTTTTACCCAACATTCCAGGGACCCCCTAAGACAGATACGCAGTATTTT.

This chain joins TRBV7-2 and TRBJ2-5, with unresolved D. Trimming stripped 5 bases from V and 0 bases from J, with 10 bases between. The CDR3 covers 14 residues. Germline loops: CDR1 SGHTA, CDR2 FQGNSA. In DNA form, the CDR3 reads TGTGCCAGCAGCCCTAACGTATACCAAGAGACCCAGTACTTC. As protein: CASSPNVYQETQYF.

This clonotype has a handful of counts. The chain carries TRBV9 and TRBJ2-3, with D perhaps matching TRBD1 (5 bases). V dropped 0 bases and J dropped 2 bases, with 13 bases sitting between them. This CDR3 has 16 residues. Germline CDR1 reads SGDLS; CDR2 reads YYNGEE. CDR3 sequence (DNA): TGTGCCAGCAGCGTAGGAGTCAGGGAAAACACAGATACGCAGTATTTT. Encoded protein: CASSVGVRENTDTQYF.

V and J are TRBV7-2 and TRBJ2-3; 11 positions match TRBD2. After removal of 5 bases from V and 4 bases from J, the junction contained 5 bases not matched to a gene. The CDR3 contains 15 residues. Germline V gene sequence: CDR1 SGHTA, CDR2 FQGNSA. This chain's CDR3 is CASSARTSGPDTQYF. The CDR3 DNA reads as TGTGCCAGCAGCGCCAGGACTAGCGGGCCAGATACGCAGTATTTT.

J is TRBJ2-1 and V is TRBV20-1, with TRBD2 matching over 9 bases. TRBJ2-7 explains the end of the DNA better; the J call may be wrong. Germline lookup yields CDR1 DFQATT and CDR2 SNEGSKA (reference sequence). The CDR3 sequence is 14 residues long. DNA for the CDR3: TGCAGTGCTAGAGATCGACTAGCGGACTACGAGCAGTACTTC. Amino acid sequence: CSARDRLADYEQYF.

The chain is built from TRBV29-1 and TRBJ2-2, with D possibly matching TRBD1 (5 bases). Germline CDR1 and CDR2: SQVTM and ANQGSEA. The CDR3 sequence is 14 residues long. Trimming removed 1 base from V and 5 bases from J, with 11 bases in between. This CDR3 reads CSVEGQGETGELFF. CDR3 DNA: TGCAGCGTTGAAGGCCAGGGCGAAACCGGGGAGCTGTTTTTT.

Turning to this clonotype: Germline is not matched at one junction end, which may reflect a read error. V usage is TRBV2 and J usage is TRBJ2-7; 8 positions match TRBD2. The CDR3 consists of 13 residues. The germline V gene encodes CDR1 SNHLY and CDR2 FYNNEI. The CDR3 here is CVSRTGTSYEQYF. DNA for the CDR3: TGTGTCAGCAGGACCGGGACTAGCTACGAGCAGTACTTC. The variable domain in full, with the rest retrieved from reference TRBV2 and TRBJ2-7, is EPEVTQTPSHQVTQMGQEVILRCVPISNHLYFYWYRQILGQKVEFLVSFYNNEISEKSEIFDDQFSVERPDGSNFTLKIRSTKLEDSAMYFCVSRTGTSYEQYFGPGTRLTVT.

The V and J genes are TRBV5-1 and TRBJ2-1, with 8 bases identical to TRBD2. Germline values: CDR1 SGHRS, CDR2 YFSETQ. This CDR3 region has 15 residues. Unmatched junction bases numbered 4, after V lost 0 bases and J lost 5 bases. CDR3 sequence (DNA): TGCGCCAGCAGCTTGGTTAGCGGGATTGACAATGAGCAGTTCTTC. Translating gives CASSLVSGIDNEQFF.

The V call is TRBV24-1, the J call TRBJ2-7; 7 nucleotides match TRBD2. V lost 3 bases to trimming and J lost 2 bases; unmatched junction nucleotides: 6. In germline, CDR1 is KGHDR, CDR2 SFDVKD. The CDR3 is made up of 15 amino acids. The CDR3 reads CATSDTREATYEQYF. The CDR3 region has the DNA TGTGCCACCAGTGATACACGGGAGGCCACCTACGAGCAGTACTTC.

V and J are TRBV29-1 and TRBJ1-4, with D hard to call. CDR1 SQVTM and CDR2 ANQGSEA come from the germline V gene. The CDR3 spans 13 residues. Trimming cost V 3 bases and J 8 bases, with 13 bases left between them. The CDR3 spells CSVDSGSGEKLFF. CDR3 DNA sequence: TGCAGCGTTGATTCTGGGTCGGGGGAAAAACTGTTTTTT.